Here is one TCR beta chain with its context. Its specificity is unknown. The data are from a study of cytomegalovirus exposure and HLA in healthy donors. Study results and caveats: In a later analysis, TCR beta V- and J-gene trimming showed a link to a missense DCLRE1C variant. Later analysis showed TCR association rates varying by HLA locus, highest for DRB1 and lowest for HLA-C.

The PCR employed 60 Vbeta primers together with 13 Jbeta primers. Profiled with immunoSEQ multiplex PCR; TCRdb holds only in-frame clones, not every one. The sample's table shows fewer than 100,000 clones. V trimming: 4 bases; J trimming: 3 bases; junction bases outside the gene matches: 3. Per germline, CDR1 SGHRS and CDR2 YFSETQ. The CDR3 is made up of 13 amino acids. The rearrangement links TRBV5-1 to TRBJ2-5, with 7 bases fitting TRBD1. The material sequenced was PBMCs. This receptor was taken from a woman aged 60 to 75 in good health and CMV-seronegative. CDR3 region: CASSPGTEETQYF. DNA for the CDR3: TGCGCCAGCAGCCCCGGGACAGAAGAGACCCAGTACTTC. The full variable domain, in which reference TRBV5-1 and TRBJ2-5 provide the parts outside the CDR3, is KAGVTQTPRYLIKTRGQQVTLSCSPISGHRSVSWYQQTPGQGLQFLFEYFSETQRNKGNFPGRFSGRQFSNSRSEMNVSTLELGDSALYLCASSPGTEETQYFGPGTRLLVL.